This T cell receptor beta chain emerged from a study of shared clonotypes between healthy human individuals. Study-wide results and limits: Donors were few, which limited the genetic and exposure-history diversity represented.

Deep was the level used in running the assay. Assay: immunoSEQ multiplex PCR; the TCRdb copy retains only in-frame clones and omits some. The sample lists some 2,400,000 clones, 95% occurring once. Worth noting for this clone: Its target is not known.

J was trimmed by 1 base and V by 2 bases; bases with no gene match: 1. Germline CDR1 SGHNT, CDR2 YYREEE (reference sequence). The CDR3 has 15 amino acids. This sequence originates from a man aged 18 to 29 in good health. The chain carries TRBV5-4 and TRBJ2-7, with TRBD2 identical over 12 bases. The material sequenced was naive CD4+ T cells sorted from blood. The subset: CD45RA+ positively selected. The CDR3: CASSFGLAGSYEQYF. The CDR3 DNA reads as TGTGCCAGCAGCTTCGGACTAGCGGGGTCCTACGAGCAGTACTTC.